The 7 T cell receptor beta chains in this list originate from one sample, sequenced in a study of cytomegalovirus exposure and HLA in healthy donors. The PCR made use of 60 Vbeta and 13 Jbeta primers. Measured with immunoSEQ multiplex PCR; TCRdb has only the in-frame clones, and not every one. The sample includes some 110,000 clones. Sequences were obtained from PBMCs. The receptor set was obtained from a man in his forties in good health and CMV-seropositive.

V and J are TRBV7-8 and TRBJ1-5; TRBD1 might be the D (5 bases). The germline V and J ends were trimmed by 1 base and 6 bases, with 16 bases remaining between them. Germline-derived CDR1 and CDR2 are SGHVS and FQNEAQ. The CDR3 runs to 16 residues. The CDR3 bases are TGTGCCAGCAGCTTAGAGGGCAGGGTGTTGGGTCAGCCCCAGCATTTT. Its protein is CASSLEGRVLGQPQHF.

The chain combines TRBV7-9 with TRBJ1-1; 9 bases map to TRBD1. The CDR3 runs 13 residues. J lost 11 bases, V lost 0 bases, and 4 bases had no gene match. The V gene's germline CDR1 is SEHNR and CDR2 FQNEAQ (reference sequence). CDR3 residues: CASSLAQGAAAFF. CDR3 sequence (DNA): TGTGCCAGCAGCTTAGCACAGGGGGCGGCCGCTTTCTTT.

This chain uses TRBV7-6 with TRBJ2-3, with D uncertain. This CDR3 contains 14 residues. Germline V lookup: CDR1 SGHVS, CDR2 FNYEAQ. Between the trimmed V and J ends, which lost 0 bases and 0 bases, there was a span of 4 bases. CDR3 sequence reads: CASSLAGSTDTQYF. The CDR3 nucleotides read TGTGCCAGCAGCTTAGCCGGGAGCACAGATACGCAGTATTTT.

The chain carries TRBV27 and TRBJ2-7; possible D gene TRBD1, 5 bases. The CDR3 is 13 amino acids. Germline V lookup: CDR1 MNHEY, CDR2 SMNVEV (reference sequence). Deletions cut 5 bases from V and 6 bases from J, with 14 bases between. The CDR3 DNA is TGTGCCAGCAGTCGTACCACAGGTGGCGAGCAGTACTTC. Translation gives CASSRTTGGEQYF.

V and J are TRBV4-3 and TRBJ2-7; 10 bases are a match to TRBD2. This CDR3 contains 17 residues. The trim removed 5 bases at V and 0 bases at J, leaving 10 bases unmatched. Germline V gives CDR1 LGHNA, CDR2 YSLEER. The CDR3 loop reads CASSFGRASGSSYEQYF. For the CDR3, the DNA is TGCGCCAGCAGCTTTGGTCGAGCTAGCGGGAGCTCCTACGAGCAGTACTTC.

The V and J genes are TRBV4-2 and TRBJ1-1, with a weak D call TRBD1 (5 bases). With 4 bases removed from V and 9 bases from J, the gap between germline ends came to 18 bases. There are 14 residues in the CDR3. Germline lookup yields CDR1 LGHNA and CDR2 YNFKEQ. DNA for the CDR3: TGTGCCAGCAGCCCGACCCCAGGGAAAACTCAAGCTTTCTTT. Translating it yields CASSPTPGKTQAFF.

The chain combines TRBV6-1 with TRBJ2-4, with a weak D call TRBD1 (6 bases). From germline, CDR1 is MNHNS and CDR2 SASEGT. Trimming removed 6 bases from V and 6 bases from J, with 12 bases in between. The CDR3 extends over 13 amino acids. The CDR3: CASRATGGNIQYF. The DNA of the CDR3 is TGTGCCAGCAGAGCGACAGGTGGAAACATTCAGTACTTC.